This entry is about one TCR beta chain. PCR primers comprised 60 Vbeta and 13 Jbeta primers. This table comes from immunoSEQ multiplex PCR, and its TCRdb copy is limited to in-frame clones, with some not included. The sample includes under 200,000 clones, over 75% of them seen just once. The data were obtained in a study of cytomegalovirus exposure and HLA in healthy donors. The CDR3 sequence is 16 residues long. Trimming stripped 0 bases from V and 0 bases from J, with 11 bases between. From germline, CDR1 is MNHEY and CDR2 SVGAGI. The chain recombines TRBV6-5 with TRBJ1-1; D remains ambiguous. The TCR was taken from a man aged 55 to 70 in good health and CMV-seronegative. The specimen was PBMCs. The CDR3 here is CASSYSRSPLNTEAFF. DNA for the CDR3: TGTGCCAGCAGTTACTCGAGAAGCCCCTTGAACACTGAAGCTTTCTTT.